The 26 T cell receptor beta chains below all came from one sample that was sequenced in a study of CD8 T cells in Susac syndrome. Reverse transcription used about 0.5 to 1 ug RNA and random hexamers. TCRdb called the immunoSEQ multiplex PCR reads again in MiXCR, with one record for every CDR3 protein. The table has 100,000 or so distinct CDR3 sequences, around 95% seen once. The source material was CD8+ T cells from PBMCs. The receptors here all came from a human donor with Susac syndrome.

This chain uses TRBV29-1 with TRBJ1-1; weak D call: TRBD1 (6 bases). V shed 7 bases and J shed 4 bases, with 16 bases lying between them. The CDR3 length is 13 residues. The germline V gene has CDR1 SQVTM and CDR2 ANQGSEA. CDR3 sequence (DNA): TGCAGCGAACGGACAGCTCGGGGCACTGAAGCTTTCTTT. Amino acids: CSERTARGTEAFF.

The rearrangement links TRBV5-1 to TRBJ2-3; maybe TRBD2 (6 bases). The V end lost 4 bases, the J end lost 4 bases, and 19 bases lay between the germline ends. The CDR3 extends over 16 amino acids. Germline CDR1 reads SGHRS; CDR2 reads YFSETQ. CDR3: CASSPNPRRESDTQYF. CDR3 DNA: TGCGCCAGCAGCCCAAACCCGCGGAGGGAGTCAGATACGCAGTATTTT.

The chain employs TRBV29-1 and TRBJ1-4, with a weak D call TRBD1 (6 bases). Trimming took 7 bases from V and 6 from J, leaving 18 bases between them. This CDR3 is built from 14 residues. CDR1 is SQVTM and CDR2 is ANQGSEA in the germline V gene. CDR3 sequence reads: CSAKITGIDEKLFF. In nucleotides, the CDR3 is TGCAGCGCCAAAATAACAGGGATCGATGAAAAACTGTTTTTT.

The chain employs TRBV23-1 and TRBJ2-5, with D tentatively TRBD1 or TRBD2 (5 bases each). TRBV23-1 is marked as an open reading frame, function uncertain. Trimming pared 1 base from V and 3 bases from J, leaving 15 bases between. CDR3 length: 16 residues. For the CDR3, the DNA is TGCGCCAGCAGTCAATTGAGGGACGGGCCAGAAGAGACCCAGTACTTC. It is translated as CASSQLRDGPEETQYF.

The rearrangement links TRBV6-5 to TRBJ2-7; the match to TRBD1 covers 7 bases. The V segment lost 3 bases and the J segment 3 bases; nucleotides outside the gene matches: 14. Germline V gene data show CDR1 as MNHEY and CDR2 as SVGAGI. The CDR3 runs 17 residues. The CDR3 DNA follows: TGTGCCAGCAGTTATAGGTTAGGGACAGCGCCCAACTACGAGCAGTACTTC. Encoded protein: CASSYRLGTAPNYEQYF.

This chain connects TRBV6-4 to TRBJ2-1; 16 positions agree with TRBD2. Germline V gives CDR1 MRHNA, CDR2 SNTAGT. V lost 5 bases, J lost 6 bases, and 4 bases stayed unmatched. The CDR3 consists of 16 residues. CDR3 protein: CASSPGTSGGANEQFF. In DNA form, the CDR3 reads TGTGCCAGCAGTCCCGGGACTAGCGGGGGGGCCAATGAGCAGTTCTTC.

The rearrangement joins TRBV4-1 to TRBJ2-1; a possible D gene is TRBD1 (6 bases). Germline V gene data show CDR1 as MGHRA and CDR2 as YSYEKL. This CDR3 has 16 residues. V was clipped by 1 base and J by 6 bases, with 16 bases between them. CDR3 region: CASSQAQGIGGNEQFF. The CDR3 DNA follows: TGCGCCAGCAGCCAAGCCCAGGGTATAGGGGGCAATGAGCAGTTCTTC.

The chain combines TRBV5-4 with TRBJ2-5; TRBD1 agrees at 7 bases. Germline trimming cut 1 base from V and 5 bases from J; bases unmatched to any gene: 5. Germline V lookup: CDR1 SGHNT, CDR2 YYREEE (reference sequence). This CDR3 is built from 14 residues. In DNA form, the CDR3 reads TGTGCCAGCAGCTTGAAGGGGGCTCGGGAGACCCAGTACTTC. Protein: CASSLKGARETQYF.

The V and J genes are TRBV27 and TRBJ1-1; 8 bases fit TRBD1. Trimming took 7 bases from V and 2 from J; bases not matched to a gene: 12. CDR3 length: 16 amino acids. From germline, CDR1 is MNHEY and CDR2 SMNVEV (reference sequence). The CDR3 reads CASTPSPTGGNTEAFF. CDR3 DNA sequence: TGTGCCAGCACCCCCTCCCCCACAGGGGGAAACACTGAAGCTTTCTTT.

This clonotype showed up just once. V gene TRBV5-6 combines with J gene TRBJ2-1; D may be TRBD1 (6 bases). Germline assignment: CDR1 SGHDT and CDR2 YYEEEE. The CDR3 loop spans 16 amino acids. Between the trimmed V and J ends, which lost 0 bases and 3 bases, there was a span of 13 bases. CDR3 in DNA: TGTGCCAGCAGCTTGGAGGGGCCACAGGGCTACAATGAGCAGTTCTTC. Translating gives CASSLEGPQGYNEQFF.

This sequence joins TRBV6-1 and TRBJ2-7; possibly TRBD1 for D (5 bases). The V end lost 6 bases, the J end lost 2 bases, and 11 bases lay between the germline ends. The CDR3 loop spans 13 amino acids. The germline V gene has CDR1 MNHNS and CDR2 SASEGT. The CDR3 DNA is TGTGCCAGCAGCGACAGTCTAACCTACGAGCAGTACTTC. Amino acid sequence: CASSDSLTYEQYF.

This chain joins TRBV20-1 and TRBJ2-1; D might be TRBD1 or TRBD2, each matching 7 bases. CDR1 DFQATT and CDR2 SNEGSKA come from the germline V gene (reference sequence). There are 17 residues in the CDR3. The ends were cut back, 5 bases at V and 0 bases at J, with 20 bases in the middle. CDR3 sequence reads: CSAPARQGGLSYNEQFF. CDR3 bases: TGCAGTGCTCCCGCGCGGCAGGGGGGGCTCTCCTACAATGAGCAGTTCTTC.

The chain couples TRBV19 to TRBJ1-5, with unresolved D. Deletions cut 4 bases from V and 4 bases from J, with 8 bases between. This CDR3 has 13 amino acids. Germline V gives CDR1 LNHDA, CDR2 SQIVND (reference sequence). CDR3: CASSNTENQPQHF. Here the CDR3 DNA reads TGTGCCAGTAGTAATACTGAGAATCAGCCCCAGCATTTT.

The chain employs TRBV5-1 and TRBJ2-1; TRBD2 matches at 10 bases. CDR1 is SGHRS, CDR2 YFSETQ, per germline. J lost 9 bases, V lost 4 bases, and 7 bases had no gene match. The CDR3 sequence is 14 residues long. The chain's CDR3 is CASSATSGVVEQFF. Here the CDR3 DNA reads TGCGCCAGCAGCGCTACTAGCGGGGTGGTTGAGCAGTTCTTC.

This clonotype was observed a single time. V usage is TRBV29-1 and J usage is TRBJ1-2, with no clear D. The V gene's germline CDR1 is SQVTM and CDR2 ANQGSEA. The CDR3 has 11 amino acids. V was clipped by 3 bases and J by 8 bases, with 10 bases between them. The DNA for the CDR3 is TGCAGCGTTGAGGTGGGCGTCGGCTACACCTTC. It specifies CSVEVGVGYTF.

This chain links TRBV9 with TRBJ2-7; D tentatively reads TRBD1 or TRBD2 (6 bases each). The ends were cut back, 3 bases at V and 4 bases at J, with 14 bases in the middle. The germline CDR1 and CDR2 sequences are SGDLS and YYNGEE. This CDR3 has 14 amino acids. The CDR3 DNA follows: TGTGCCAGCAGCGGAGGGGGGTCTGCGTACGAGCAGTACTTC. Amino acid sequence: CASSGGGSAYEQYF.

This rearrangement joins TRBV12-3 or TRBV12-4 to TRBJ1-5, with 8 bases matching TRBD1. The CDR3 contains 15 residues. Trimming cost V 6 bases and J 3 bases; bases outside gene matches: 7. The CDR3 protein is CASRQQGEFNQPQHF. The CDR3 DNA reads as TGTGCCAGCAGACAACAGGGGGAATTCAATCAGCCCCAGCATTTT.

The chain couples TRBV15 to TRBJ2-1; 8 positions match TRBD2. The V gene's germline CDR1 is LNHNV and CDR2 YYDKDF (reference sequence). The ends lost 0 bases at V and 8 bases at J; junction bases unmatched: 12. This CDR3 comprises 17 residues. DNA of the CDR3: TGTGCCACCAGCAGAGAAGGGACTAGTTCAGCGTTCGATGAGCAGTTCTTC. Protein product: CATSREGTSSAFDEQFF.

A single count supports this clonotype. The chain combines TRBV12-3 or TRBV12-4 with TRBJ1-1; D is possibly TRBD1 (6 bases). This CDR3 comprises 13 residues. V lost 10 bases and J 4 bases, leaving 16 bases between the germline ends. The CDR3: CATSPGGPTEAFF. CDR3 DNA: TGTGCCACCTCCCCCGGGGGGCCCACTGAAGCTTTCTTT.

This rearrangement joins TRBV29-1 to TRBJ1-2; no definite D call. Trimming removed 7 bases from V and 6 bases from J, with 3 bases in between. This CDR3 is built from 8 residues. Germline loops: CDR1 SQVTM, CDR2 ANQGSEA. The CDR3 is CSGDGYTF. The CDR3 DNA is TGCAGCGGGGATGGCTACACCTTC.

This chain connects TRBV4-1 to TRBJ2-5, with TRBD1 matching 12 bases. CDR3 size: 15 residues. V trimming: 6 bases; J trimming: 5 bases; junction bases outside the gene matches: 7. The V gene's germline CDR1 is MGHRA and CDR2 YSYEKL. The chain's CDR3 is CASRLGTGGPETQYF. CDR3 nucleotide sequence: TGCGCCAGCAGGCTCGGGACAGGGGGCCCGGAGACCCAGTACTTC.

This chain joins TRBV3-1 and TRBJ1-2; 7 bases agree with TRBD1. V was clipped by 0 bases and J by 4 bases; unmatched bases: 2. This CDR3 contains 14 residues. Germline V gene data show CDR1 as LGHDT and CDR2 as YNNKEL (reference sequence). In DNA, the CDR3 is TGTGCCAGCAGCCAAGAGACAGGGATCTATGGCTACACCTTC. It yields the protein CASSQETGIYGYTF. The entire variable domain, with the rest obtained from reference TRBV3-1 and TRBJ1-2, is as follows: DTAVSQTPKYLVTQMGNDKSIKCEQNLGHDTMYWYKQDSKKFLKIMFSYNNKELIINETVPNRFSPKSPDKAHLNLHINSLELGDSAVYFCASSQETGIYGYTFGSGTRLTVV.

This chain uses TRBV20-1 with TRBJ2-3; a weak D match, TRBD2 (6 bases). CDR3 length: 18 residues. V was trimmed by 1 base and J by 2 bases, leaving 22 bases between them. Germline values: CDR1 DFQATT, CDR2 SNEGSKA (reference sequence). The CDR3 DNA reads TGCAGTGCTAGAGTGCTTTCTGGGACTCCTCTAAACACAGATACGCAGTATTTT. Amino acids: CSARVLSGTPLNTDTQYF.

This rearrangement joins TRBV11-2 to TRBJ2-1, with a possible D match to TRBD1 (6 bases). V gave up 2 bases and J gave up 2 bases, with 10 bases separating them. CDR3 length: 15 residues. CDR1 and CDR2 from the germline V gene are SGHAT and FQNNGV. CDR3 protein: CASSLTQGPYNEQFF. CDR3 in DNA: TGTGCCAGCAGCTTAACACAGGGTCCCTACAATGAGCAGTTCTTC.

The gene calls are TRBV15 and TRBJ1-2; D unclear. This CDR3 comprises 13 residues. V was clipped by 0 bases and J by 8 bases, with 10 bases between them. From germline, CDR1 is LNHNV and CDR2 YYDKDF (reference sequence). CDR3 nucleotides: TGTGCCACCAGCAGAGATGGGGTACGCGGCTACACCTTC. Translation gives CATSRDGVRGYTF.

The V gene is TRBV5-6, the J gene TRBJ2-7; possible D gene TRBD1, 6 bases. V dropped 4 bases and J dropped 6 bases, with 11 bases sitting between them. Looked up from germline, CDR1 is SGHDT and CDR2 is YYEEEE. The CDR3 has 12 residues. The CDR3 is CASSRGQSEQYF. CDR3 bases: TGTGCCAGCAGCCGCGGACAGTCCGAGCAGTACTTC.